The entry that follows covers one T cell receptor (beta chain) sequence. The sample is drawn from a study of cytomegalovirus exposure and HLA in healthy donors. Trimming took 6 bases from V and 5 from J; bases not matched to a gene: 6. Per germline, CDR1 SQVTM and CDR2 ANQGSEA. The CDR3 totals 13 residues. Researchers ran the PCR with 60 Vbeta and 13 Jbeta primers. The assay was immunoSEQ multiplex PCR, and TCRdb's table has in-frame clones only and misses some. The sample shows 100,000 to 150,000 clones, 70% to 85% of them seen only once. The rearrangement uses TRBV29-1 and TRBJ2-1; TRBD1 agrees at 8 bases. The sample comprised PBMCs. The sequence was collected from a male donor in good health and CMV-seropositive. The CDR3 nucleotides are TGCAGCGTCTATGGGACAGGTAACAATGAGCAGTTCTTC. This gives the protein CSVYGTGNNEQFF.